This T cell receptor beta chain comes out of a study of Ad26.COV2.S vaccination and SARS-CoV-2 variants. In germline, CDR1 is LGHNA, CDR2 YSLEER. The CDR3 has 16 amino acids. V lost 4 bases, J lost 3 bases, and 16 bases lay in between. The treatment here: approximately 18 received Ad26.COV2.S at low or high dose, single or two shots; a few received placebo; per-sample allocation not given. Collection of the samples took place on day 63 after the first injection of vaccine or placebo. The protocol was immunoSEQ multiplex PCR, while the TCRdb copy is restricted to in-frame clones and leaves out a portion. The sample has hundreds of thousands of clones; 88% are singletons.

The chain joins TRBV4-3 to TRBJ1-5; D remains ambiguous. The sample was peripheral blood, taken in a trial of Ad26.COV2.S vaccine versus placebo. The receptor was isolated from a person aged 18-60 years who received the Ad26.COV2.S COVID-19 vaccine or a placebo. Here the CDR3 reads CASSPTAGGTNQPQHF. CDR3 nucleotide sequence: TGCGCCAGCAGCCCAACCGCTGGAGGTACCAATCAGCCCCAGCATTTT.